These T cell receptor beta chains were read from a single sample in a study of beta chain features in type 1 diabetes. Data came from immunoSEQ multiplex PCR; TCRdb stores just in-frame clones and leaves some out. The sample records around 250,000 clones, approximately 15% being singletons. Sequencing was done on a sample of naive CD4+ T cells from blood. The receptors were sampled from a young man with type 1 diabetes. The CDR3 runs from the conserved cysteine through the conserved F or W. The order of the fields is V gene, D gene, J gene, clone size, CDR3 protein, CDR3 DNA. D genes are given only for firm matches. Part of the rows lack a size; the others show once, few, many or a class for expanded clones.

v_call: TRBV7-7; d_call: NA; j_call: TRBJ1-3; clone_size: few; cdr3_aa: CASSLGTGPGNTIYF; cdr3_nt: TGTGCCAGCAGCTTAGGAACAGGGCCTGGAAACACCATATATTTT
v_call: TRBV9; d_call: NA; j_call: TRBJ2-2; clone_size: NA; cdr3_aa: CASSVGTHKNTGELFF; cdr3_nt: TGTGCCAGCAGCGTAGGAACACACAAGAACACCGGGGAGCTGTTTTTT
v_call: TRBV30; d_call: TRBD1; j_call: TRBJ1-4; clone_size: once; cdr3_aa: CAGTGTGAEKLFF; cdr3_nt: TGTGCCGGAACCGGGACAGGGGCGGAAAAACTGTTTTTT
v_call: TRBV19; d_call: NA; j_call: TRBJ2-4; clone_size: NA; cdr3_aa: CASSTSGDIQYF; cdr3_nt: TGTGCCAGTAGTACATCCGGGGACATTCAGTACTTC
v_call: TRBV5-4; d_call: NA; j_call: TRBJ2-3; clone_size: NA; cdr3_aa: CASAGPNSGDTQYF; cdr3_nt: TGTGCCAGCGCCGGACCCAACTCAGGGGATACGCAGTATTTT
v_call: TRBV19; d_call: NA; j_call: TRBJ1-5; clone_size: few; cdr3_aa: CASSIRGNQPQHF; cdr3_nt: TGTGCCAGTAGTATCCGGGGGAATCAGCCCCAGCATTTT
v_call: TRBV6-6; d_call: NA; j_call: TRBJ2-5; clone_size: few; cdr3_aa: CASSRGTSQETQYF; cdr3_nt: TGTGCCAGCAGTCGAGGGACAAGTCAAGAGACCCAGTACTTC
v_call: TRBV5-1; d_call: NA; j_call: TRBJ2-6; clone_size: few; cdr3_aa: CASRPGAGANVLTF; cdr3_nt: TGCGCCAGCAGGCCAGGGGCTGGGGCCAACGTCCTGACTTTC
v_call: TRBV7-8; d_call: NA; j_call: TRBJ2-1; clone_size: NA; cdr3_aa: CASSLSYGQNNEQFF; cdr3_nt: TGTGCCAGCAGCTTGAGTTACGGACAAAACAATGAGCAGTTCTTC
v_call: TRBV30; d_call: NA; j_call: TRBJ1-5; clone_size: NA; cdr3_aa: CAWSRGGTARNQPQHF; cdr3_nt: TGTGCCTGGAGTCGGGGGGGGACGGCCAGAAATCAGCCCCAGCATTTT
v_call: TRBV19; d_call: NA; j_call: TRBJ1-1; clone_size: NA; cdr3_aa: CASSEQRGTEAFF; cdr3_nt: TGTGCCAGTAGCGAGCAAAGGGGAACTGAAGCTTTCTTT
v_call: TRBV11-2; d_call: NA; j_call: TRBJ2-1; clone_size: few; cdr3_aa: CASTLDRLSYNEQFF; cdr3_nt: TGTGCCAGCACCCTAGACCGACTTTCCTACAATGAGCAGTTCTTC
v_call: TRBV30; d_call: NA; j_call: TRBJ1-5; clone_size: NA; cdr3_aa: CAWRGAVNQPQHF; cdr3_nt: TGTGCCTGGAGGGGGGCAGTTAATCAGCCCCAGCATTTT
v_call: TRBV5-5; d_call: NA; j_call: TRBJ1-1; clone_size: few; cdr3_aa: CASSLNVVSYAFF; cdr3_nt: TGTGCCAGCAGCTTGAATGTCGTTTCCTACGCTTTCTTT
v_call: TRBV19; d_call: TRBD1; j_call: TRBJ1-1; clone_size: few; cdr3_aa: CASSRTGNTEAFF; cdr3_nt: TGTGCCAGTAGTAGGACAGGGAACACTGAAGCTTTCTTT
v_call: TRBV7-9; d_call: TRBD1; j_call: TRBJ2-7; clone_size: NA; cdr3_aa: CASSRTGGLYEQYF; cdr3_nt: TGTGCCAGCAGTCGTACAGGGGGCCTCTACGAGCAGTACTTC
v_call: TRBV30; d_call: TRBD2; j_call: TRBJ2-5; clone_size: few; cdr3_aa: CAWSSGGWKTQYF; cdr3_nt: TGTGCCTGGAGTAGCGGGGGATGGAAGACCCAGTACTTC
v_call: TRBV10-3; d_call: NA; j_call: TRBJ2-3; clone_size: NA; cdr3_aa: CAISGAGTDTQYF; cdr3_nt: TGTGCCATCAGTGGGGCTGGCACAGATACGCAGTATTTT
v_call: TRBV6-6; d_call: TRBD1; j_call: TRBJ2-1; clone_size: few; cdr3_aa: CASRAGDRGGYNEQFF; cdr3_nt: TGTGCCAGCCGGGCCGGGGACAGGGGAGGTTACAATGAGCAGTTCTTC
v_call: TRBV6-5; d_call: NA; j_call: TRBJ2-3; clone_size: NA; cdr3_aa: CASSELADTQYF; cdr3_nt: TGTGCCAGCAGTGAACTCGCAGATACGCAGTATTTT
v_call: TRBV2; d_call: TRBD1; j_call: TRBJ2-5; clone_size: few; cdr3_aa: CASSTQGVETQYF; cdr3_nt: TGTGCCAGCAGTACACAGGGGGTTGAGACCCAGTACTTC
v_call: TRBV27; d_call: NA; j_call: TRBJ1-1; clone_size: NA; cdr3_aa: CASSQLAIPQGAFF; cdr3_nt: TGTGCCAGCAGTCAGCTTGCAATACCTCAGGGAGCTTTCTTT